This T cell receptor (beta chain) was profiled in a study of technical replicates of blood from four donors. Repertoires were generated with immunoSEQ multiplex PCR, while TCRdb's copy carries only in-frame clones and drops some. The table shows 65,000 to 85,000 clones, with roughly 98% occurring only once. Sequencing was performed on T cells isolated from PBMCs. The source is a human donor in good health.

CDR3 sequence reads: CASSPGTVGEKLFF. The CDR3 DNA reads as TGTGCCAGCAGCCCCGGGACTGTGGGTGAAAAACTGTTTTTT. The chain is built from TRBV5-6 and TRBJ1-4, with D perhaps TRBD1 (5 bases). The ends were cut back, 4 bases at V and 7 bases at J, with 14 bases in the middle. Per the germline V gene, CDR1 is SGHDT and CDR2 is YYEEEE. The CDR3 length is 14 residues.